Listed here are 7 T cell receptor beta chains from one sample, sequenced in a study of CD8+CD57+ T cells in acquired aplastic anemia. Genomic DNA acted as the template from which TCR beta VDJ combination and CDR3 sequence profiling were carried out. One entry per CDR3 protein results from TCRdb running MiXCR on the reads. The sample yields 450,000 to 600,000 distinct CDR3 sequences, approximately 33% seen once. The patients chosen for sequencing had shown expansion of CD8+CD57+ cells (detected by flow cytometry). The specimen sequenced was sorted CD4+, CD8+, or CD8+CD57+ T cells (not recorded which) from PBMCs. The receptors were sampled from a human donor with aplastic anemia.

This chain joins TRBV2 and TRBJ1-2; the match to TRBD1 covers 7 bases. This CDR3 has 15 amino acids. Trimming removed 5 bases from V and 4 bases from J; junction bases left unmatched: 10. Germline V lookup: CDR1 SNHLY, CDR2 FYNNEI. The CDR3 is CASSLQGPILYGYTF. CDR3 nucleotide sequence: TGTGCCAGCAGTTTACAGGGGCCCATACTCTATGGCTACACCTTC.

The rearrangement uses TRBV19 and TRBJ1-4; 11 bases map to TRBD1. Germline V CDR1 and CDR2: LNHDA, SQIVND (reference sequence). This CDR3 spans 16 amino acids. After removal of 5 bases from V and 6 bases from J, the junction contained 8 bases not matched to a gene. DNA of the CDR3: TGTGCCAGTAGTCCCTTCGGACAGGGGGCTGATGAAAAACTGTTTTTT. It specifies CASSPFGQGADEKLFF.

The table lists this clonotype with a few counts. The chain combines TRBV6-1 with TRBJ1-4; 10 bases are a match to TRBD1. Unmatched junction bases numbered 5, after V lost 6 bases and J lost 7 bases. The CDR3 sequence is 14 residues long. Germline loops: CDR1 MNHNS, CDR2 SASEGT. CDR3 region: CASRPDRGREKLFF. CDR3 nucleotide sequence: TGTGCCAGCAGACCCGACAGGGGGCGTGAAAAACTGTTTTTT.

This clonotype appeared many times. The rearrangement joins TRBV20-1 to TRBJ1-2, with 8 bases identical to TRBD1. The V gene end was trimmed by 6 bases and the J gene end by 8 bases; junction bases not matched to a gene: 20. CDR3 length: 16 residues. Per the germline V gene, CDR1 is DFQATT and CDR2 is SNEGSKA (reference sequence). This CDR3 is CSAQQGTGLPTRGYTF. In DNA, the CDR3 is TGCAGTGCGCAACAGGGGACAGGCCTACCGACCCGAGGCTACACCTTC.

The sample holds a few counts of this clonotype. The chain carries TRBV2 and TRBJ2-5; TRBD2 matches 7 bases. Germline CDR1 reads SNHLY; CDR2 reads FYNNEI. J lost 2 bases, V lost 6 bases, and 9 bases had no gene match. CDR3 size: 15 residues. This CDR3 is CASRPVWREQETQYF. The CDR3 nucleotides read TGTGCCAGCAGGCCCGTTTGGCGGGAGCAAGAGACCCAGTACTTC.

A note on this clonotype: A much larger clone differs by one base, so this may be a read error. This chain links TRBV7-9 with TRBJ1-3, with D perhaps TRBD1 (6 bases). V dropped 7 bases and J dropped 0 bases, with 10 bases sitting between them. Per germline, CDR1 SEHNR and CDR2 FQNEAQ (reference sequence). The CDR3 has 14 amino acids. CDR3 coding DNA: TGTGCCAGCAACAGCAGGGGCTCTGGAAACACCATATATTTT. It codes for CASNSRGSGNTIYF.

This clonotype was counted only a few times. V and J are TRBV20-1 and TRBJ2-1; a weak D match, TRBD1 (7 bases). The germline gives CDR1 DFQATT, CDR2 SNEGSKA (reference sequence). Trimming shortened V by 6 bases and J by 6 bases, and 15 bases separated the two germline ends. The CDR3 sequence is 13 residues long. CDR3 residues: CSAVEGQINEQFF. CDR3 nucleotides: TGCAGTGCCGTGGAGGGACAGATCAATGAGCAGTTCTTC.